These T cell receptor beta chains were read from a single sample in a study of blood T cell repertoires in COVID-19. Sequenced by immunoSEQ multiplex PCR; TCRdb stores in-frame clones only, minus some. The sample has 200,000 to 250,000 clones, around 82% seen once. Specimen: peripheral blood. The receptors here all came from a woman aged 80 or over with acute or convalescent COVID-19. CDR3s include the opening cysteine and the closing phenylalanine or tryptophan. Each record gives: clone size, J gene, V gene, D gene, CDR3 protein, CDR3 DNA. The D gene is left open where the match is weak. Expanded clones are given a class, and other clones once, few, many or no size at all.

abundance: .
j_gene: TRBJ2-4
v_gene: TRBV12-2
d_gene: .
CDR3aa: CASRHGQGVYGQYF
CDR3nt: TGTGCAAGTCGACACGGACAGGGGGTGTACGGTCAGTACTTC

abundance: .
j_gene: TRBJ1-4
v_gene: TRBV5-6
d_gene: .
CDR3aa: CASRGSGEKLFF
CDR3nt: TGTGCCAGCAGAGGCTCAGGGGAAAAACTGTTTTTT

abundance: .
j_gene: TRBJ2-1
v_gene: TRBV2
d_gene: TRBD2
CDR3aa: CASSVSSGGPGTSGVQFF
CDR3nt: TGTGCCAGCAGTGTTTCGTCCGGGGGCCCCGGGACTAGCGGGGTTCAGTTCTTC

abundance: .
j_gene: TRBJ1-4
v_gene: TRBV28
d_gene: TRBD1
CDR3aa: CASGRDSNEKLFF
CDR3nt: TGTGCCAGCGGCCGGGACAGTAATGAAAAACTGTTTTTT

abundance: .
j_gene: TRBJ2-1
v_gene: TRBV27
d_gene: .
CDR3aa: CASSLDRRNEQFF
CDR3nt: TGTGCCAGCAGTTTAGACAGGAGGAATGAGCAGTTCTTC

abundance: few
j_gene: TRBJ1-2
v_gene: TRBV6-1
d_gene: .
CDR3aa: CASSDGGQYYGYTF
CDR3nt: TGTGCCAGCAGTGACGGCGGACAGTACTATGGCTACACCTTC

abundance: .
j_gene: TRBJ1-1
v_gene: TRBV6-5
d_gene: .
CDR3aa: CASSYGGGERNTEAFF
CDR3nt: TGTGCCAGCAGTTACGGTGGGGGGGAGAGGAACACTGAAGCTTTCTTT

abundance: once
j_gene: TRBJ2-1
v_gene: TRBV3-1/TRBV3-2
d_gene: TRBD1
CDR3aa: CASSQGTGGEQFF
CDR3nt: TGTGCCAGCAGCCAAGGGACAGGGGGCGAGCAGTTCTTC

abundance: .
j_gene: TRBJ1-6
v_gene: TRBV3-1/TRBV3-2
d_gene: .
CDR3aa: CASSQATVNSPLHF
CDR3nt: TGTGCCAGCAGCCAAGCCACAGTTAATTCACCCCTCCACTTT

abundance: .
j_gene: TRBJ1-5
v_gene: TRBV6-5
d_gene: .
CDR3aa: CASRPGVRRNQPQHF
CDR3nt: TGTGCCAGCCGGCCCGGGGTTCGACGCAATCAGCCCCAGCATTTT

abundance: .
j_gene: TRBJ1-4
v_gene: TRBV4-3
d_gene: TRBD1
CDR3aa: CASSQEDRGRGEKLFF
CDR3nt: TGCGCCAGCAGCCAAGAGGACAGGGGGCGTGGGGAAAAACTGTTTTTT

abundance: .
j_gene: TRBJ2-5
v_gene: TRBV5-4
d_gene: TRBD2
CDR3aa: CASSIAGTSGFETQYF
CDR3nt: TGTGCCAGCAGCATAGCCGGGACTAGCGGGTTTGAGACCCAGTACTTC

abundance: .
j_gene: TRBJ2-3
v_gene: TRBV5-4
d_gene: TRBD2
CDR3aa: CASSPPLAGVRTDTQYF
CDR3nt: TGTGCCAGCAGCCCCCCCCTAGCGGGGGTAAGGACAGATACGCAGTATTTT

abundance: .
j_gene: TRBJ2-4
v_gene: TRBV3-1/TRBV3-2
d_gene: .
CDR3aa: CASSQNFVHIQYF
CDR3nt: TGTGCCAGCAGCCAGAACTTTGTGCACATTCAGTACTTC

abundance: .
j_gene: TRBJ1-2
v_gene: TRBV18
d_gene: TRBD1
CDR3aa: CASSNQGAGNRGGYTF
CDR3nt: TGTGCCAGCTCAAACCAGGGGGCAGGGAATCGTGGTGGCTACACCTTC

abundance: .
j_gene: TRBJ1-1
v_gene: TRBV7-2
d_gene: .
CDR3aa: CASSKTNREITEAFF
CDR3nt: TGTGCCAGCAGCAAAACCAACAGGGAGATCACTGAAGCTTTCTTT

abundance: .
j_gene: TRBJ1-1
v_gene: TRBV7-8
d_gene: .
CDR3aa: CASSLPAGTEAFF
CDR3nt: TGTGCCAGCAGCCTCCCAGCGGGCACTGAAGCTTTCTTT

abundance: .
j_gene: TRBJ2-3
v_gene: TRBV18
d_gene: TRBD2
CDR3aa: CASSPIGTSGGADQYF
CDR3nt: TGTGCCAGCTCACCAATCGGAACTAGCGGGGGGGCTGACCAGTATTTT

abundance: few
j_gene: TRBJ1-2
v_gene: TRBV6-2/TRBV6-3
d_gene: TRBD1
CDR3aa: CASSWGQGAGGYTF
CDR3nt: TGTGCCAGCAGTTGGGGACAGGGGGCCGGCGGCTACACCTTC

abundance: .
j_gene: TRBJ1-4
v_gene: TRBV7-6
d_gene: .
CDR3aa: CASSLASIGNEKLFF
CDR3nt: TGTGCCAGCAGCTTAGCTTCCATCGGTAATGAAAAACTGTTTTTT

abundance: .
j_gene: TRBJ1-6
v_gene: TRBV2
d_gene: .
CDR3aa: CASRVDSAENSPLHF
CDR3nt: TGTGCCAGCAGGGTCGACAGCGCAGAAAATTCACCCCTCCACTTT

abundance: .
j_gene: TRBJ1-4
v_gene: TRBV4-1
d_gene: .
CDR3aa: CASSSREAGVEKLFF
CDR3nt: TGCGCCAGCAGCTCCCGGGAGGCAGGCGTGGAAAAACTGTTTTTT

abundance: .
j_gene: TRBJ2-1
v_gene: TRBV29-1
d_gene: TRBD1
CDR3aa: CSVEAKTGVSYNEQFF
CDR3nt: TGCAGCGTTGAAGCCAAGACAGGGGTCAGCTACAATGAGCAGTTCTTC

abundance: .
j_gene: TRBJ2-5
v_gene: TRBV6-1
d_gene: TRBD2
CDR3aa: CASSETKASGVGAQETQYF
CDR3nt: TGTGCCAGCAGTGAAACAAAGGCTAGCGGGGTGGGGGCCCAAGAGACCCAGTACTTC

abundance: .
j_gene: TRBJ2-1
v_gene: TRBV2
d_gene: .
CDR3aa: CASSDRLPRSNEQFF
CDR3nt: TGTGCCAGCAGTGACCGACTACCCCGTTCCAATGAGCAGTTCTTC

abundance: .
j_gene: TRBJ1-2
v_gene: TRBV5-1
d_gene: TRBD1
CDR3aa: CASSGTGLHNYGYTF
CDR3nt: TGCGCCAGCAGCGGGACAGGTCTGCATAACTATGGCTACACCTTC

abundance: few
j_gene: TRBJ1-1
v_gene: TRBV18
d_gene: .
CDR3aa: CASSPKTGSMNTEAFF
CDR3nt: TGTGCCAGCTCACCAAAAACAGGGAGTATGAACACTGAAGCTTTCTTT

abundance: .
j_gene: TRBJ1-2
v_gene: TRBV4-2
d_gene: TRBD1
CDR3aa: CASSQDLTGEGYTF
CDR3nt: TGTGCCAGCAGCCAAGATCTGACAGGGGAAGGCTACACCTTC

abundance: once
j_gene: TRBJ2-2
v_gene: TRBV24-1
d_gene: TRBD1
CDR3aa: CATSDSDRALAGELFF
CDR3nt: TGTGCCACCAGTGACTCGGACAGGGCGCTCGCCGGGGAGCTGTTTTTT

abundance: .
j_gene: TRBJ1-5
v_gene: TRBV5-1
d_gene: .
CDR3aa: CASSLGGNSNQPQHF
CDR3nt: TGCGCCAGCAGCTTGGGAGGTAATAGCAATCAGCCCCAGCATTTT

abundance: .
j_gene: TRBJ2-2
v_gene: TRBV3-1/TRBV3-2
d_gene: TRBD1
CDR3aa: CASSRGQGGGELFF
CDR3nt: TGTGCCAGCAGCCGCGGACAGGGCGGCGGGGAGCTGTTTTTT

abundance: .
j_gene: TRBJ1-3
v_gene: TRBV21-1
d_gene: .
CDR3aa: CASSAPTGAGNTIYF
CDR3nt: TGTGCCAGCAGCGCACCGACAGGGGCTGGAAACACCATATATTTT

abundance: once
j_gene: TRBJ1-5
v_gene: TRBV6-5
d_gene: TRBD1
CDR3aa: CASRSQGISNQPQHF
CDR3nt: TGTGCCAGCAGATCACAGGGGATTAGCAATCAGCCCCAGCATTTT

abundance: .
j_gene: TRBJ1-1
v_gene: TRBV6-5
d_gene: .
CDR3aa: CASNPSRKNTEAFF
CDR3nt: TGTGCCAGCAACCCTTCGAGAAAGAACACTGAAGCTTTCTTT

abundance: .
j_gene: TRBJ2-2
v_gene: TRBV7-2
d_gene: .
CDR3aa: CASSLTRINTGELFF
CDR3nt: TGTGCCAGCAGCTTAACGAGAATCAACACCGGGGAGCTGTTTTTT

abundance: .
j_gene: TRBJ2-3
v_gene: TRBV24-1
d_gene: TRBD2
CDR3aa: CATSTGGVPDTQYF
CDR3nt: TGTGCCACCAGTACCGGGGGGGTCCCAGATACGCAGTATTTT

abundance: .
j_gene: TRBJ2-1
v_gene: TRBV7-3
d_gene: TRBD2
CDR3aa: CASSLRLAGNNEQFF
CDR3nt: TGTGCCAGCAGCTTAAGACTAGCGGGGAACAATGAGCAGTTCTTC

abundance: .
j_gene: TRBJ1-2
v_gene: TRBV24-1
d_gene: TRBD1
CDR3aa: CATSEKTGAPNGYTF
CDR3nt: TGTGCCACCAGTGAGAAAACAGGGGCCCCGAATGGCTACACCTTC

abundance: once
j_gene: TRBJ1-1
v_gene: TRBV7-9
d_gene: TRBD1
CDR3aa: CASSRPGTVRTEAFF
CDR3nt: TGTGCCAGCAGCCGTCCCGGGACAGTTAGGACTGAAGCTTTCTTT

abundance: .
j_gene: TRBJ2-2
v_gene: TRBV7-2
d_gene: TRBD2
CDR3aa: CASSSLAGGLGGELFF
CDR3nt: TGTGCCAGCAGCTCACTAGCGGGGGGGCTTGGCGGGGAGCTGTTTTTT

abundance: once
j_gene: TRBJ2-7
v_gene: TRBV5-6
d_gene: .
CDR3aa: CASSPEGREQYF
CDR3nt: TGTGCCAGCAGCCCAGAGGGGAGGGAGCAGTACTTC

abundance: .
j_gene: TRBJ1-6
v_gene: TRBV10-2
d_gene: .
CDR3aa: CASRDAGIYNSPLHF
CDR3nt: TGCGCCAGCAGGGATGCAGGGATCTATAATTCACCCCTCCACTTT

abundance: .
j_gene: TRBJ1-2
v_gene: TRBV25-1
d_gene: TRBD1
CDR3aa: CASSAAPGTAYGYTF
CDR3nt: TGTGCCAGCAGTGCCGCGCCTGGGACAGCCTATGGCTACACCTTC

abundance: .
j_gene: TRBJ2-1
v_gene: TRBV6-1
d_gene: .
CDR3aa: CASRGDTDNEQFF
CDR3nt: TGTGCCAGCAGGGGGGACACAGACAATGAGCAGTTCTTC

abundance: .
j_gene: TRBJ1-3
v_gene: TRBV4-1
d_gene: .
CDR3aa: CASSHFRGSGNTIYF
CDR3nt: TGCGCCAGCAGCCATTTCAGGGGTTCAGGAAACACCATATATTTT

abundance: .
j_gene: TRBJ1-3
v_gene: TRBV29-1
d_gene: .
CDR3aa: CSVGTRESGNTIYF
CDR3nt: TGCAGCGTTGGGACTCGAGAATCTGGAAACACCATATATTTT

abundance: .
j_gene: TRBJ2-1
v_gene: TRBV19
d_gene: .
CDR3aa: CASRSGQKFSYNEQFF
CDR3nt: TGTGCCAGTAGATCTGGACAGAAATTCTCCTACAATGAGCAGTTCTTC

abundance: .
j_gene: TRBJ1-1
v_gene: TRBV9
d_gene: .
CDR3aa: CASSPTWNTEAFF
CDR3nt: TGTGCCAGCAGCCCCACATGGAACACTGAAGCTTTCTTT

abundance: .
j_gene: TRBJ2-5
v_gene: TRBV24-1
d_gene: TRBD1
CDR3aa: CATSDKGGKGETQYF
CDR3nt: TGTGCCACCAGTGATAAAGGGGGCAAGGGAGAGACCCAGTACTTC

abundance: .
j_gene: TRBJ2-3
v_gene: TRBV6-5
d_gene: TRBD2
CDR3aa: CASSLTGGVTDTQYF
CDR3nt: TGTGCCAGCAGTTTGACGGGGGGGGTCACAGATACGCAGTATTTT